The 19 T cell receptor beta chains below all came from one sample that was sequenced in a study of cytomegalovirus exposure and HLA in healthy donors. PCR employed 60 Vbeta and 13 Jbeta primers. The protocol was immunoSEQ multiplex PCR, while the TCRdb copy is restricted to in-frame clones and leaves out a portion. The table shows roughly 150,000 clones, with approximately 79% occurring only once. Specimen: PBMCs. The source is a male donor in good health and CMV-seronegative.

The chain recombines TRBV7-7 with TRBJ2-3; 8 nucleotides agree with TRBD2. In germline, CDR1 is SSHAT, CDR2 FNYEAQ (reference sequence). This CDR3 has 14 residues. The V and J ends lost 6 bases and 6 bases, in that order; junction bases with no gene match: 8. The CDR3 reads CASSISGGADTQYF. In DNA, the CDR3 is TGTGCCAGCAGTATAAGCGGGGGCGCGGATACGCAGTATTTT.

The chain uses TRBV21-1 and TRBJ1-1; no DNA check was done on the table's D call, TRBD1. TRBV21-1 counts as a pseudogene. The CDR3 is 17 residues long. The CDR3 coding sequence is TGTGCCAGCAGCAAAGCCGGGACAGGGATCCTGAACACTGAAGCTTTCTTT. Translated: CASSKAGTGILNTEAFF.

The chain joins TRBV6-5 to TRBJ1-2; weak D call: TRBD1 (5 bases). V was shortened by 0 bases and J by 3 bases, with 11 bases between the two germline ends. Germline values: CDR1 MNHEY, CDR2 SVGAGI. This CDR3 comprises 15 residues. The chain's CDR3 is CASSYSLAGHYGYTF. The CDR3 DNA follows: TGTGCCAGCAGTTACTCTCTAGCGGGGCACTATGGCTACACCTTC.

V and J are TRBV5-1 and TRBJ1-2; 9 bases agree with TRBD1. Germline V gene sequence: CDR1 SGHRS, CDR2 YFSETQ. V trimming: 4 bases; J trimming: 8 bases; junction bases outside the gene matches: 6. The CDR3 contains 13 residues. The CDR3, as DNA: TGCGCCAGCAGCCTACAGGGGGCTTCGGGCTACACCTTC. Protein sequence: CASSLQGASGYTF.

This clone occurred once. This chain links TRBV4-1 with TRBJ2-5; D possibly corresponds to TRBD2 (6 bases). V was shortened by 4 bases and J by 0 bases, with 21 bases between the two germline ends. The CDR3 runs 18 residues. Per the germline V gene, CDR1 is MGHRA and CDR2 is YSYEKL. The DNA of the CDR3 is TGCGCCAGCAGCCCAGAGGCTCCCGCGGGACTGTACCAAGAGACCCAGTACTTC. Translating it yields CASSPEAPAGLYQETQYF.

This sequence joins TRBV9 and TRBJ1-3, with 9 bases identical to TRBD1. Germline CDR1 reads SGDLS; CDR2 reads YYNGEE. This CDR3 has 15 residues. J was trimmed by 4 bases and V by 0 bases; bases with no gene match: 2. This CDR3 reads CASSVGGTGGNTIYF. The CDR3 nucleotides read TGTGCCAGCAGCGTAGGAGGGACAGGGGGAAACACCATATATTTT.

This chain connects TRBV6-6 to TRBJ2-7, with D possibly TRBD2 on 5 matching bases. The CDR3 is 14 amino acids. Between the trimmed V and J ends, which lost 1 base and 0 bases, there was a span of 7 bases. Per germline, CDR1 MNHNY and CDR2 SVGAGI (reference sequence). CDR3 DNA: TGTGCCAGCAGTTACTGGGCGGGCTCCTACGAGCAGTACTTC. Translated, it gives CASSYWAGSYEQYF.

As DNA, the CDR3 is TGTGCCAGCAGTTACCCAGGCGCGGGTGGAGAGACCCAGTACTTC. Amino acids: CASSYPGAGGETQYF. The chain has TRBV6-5 and TRBJ2-5, with D maybe TRBD2 (5 bases). The CDR3 loop spans 15 amino acids. Per the germline V gene, CDR1 is MNHEY and CDR2 is SVGAGI. Trimming left V 2 bases short and J 4 bases short, with 14 bases between.

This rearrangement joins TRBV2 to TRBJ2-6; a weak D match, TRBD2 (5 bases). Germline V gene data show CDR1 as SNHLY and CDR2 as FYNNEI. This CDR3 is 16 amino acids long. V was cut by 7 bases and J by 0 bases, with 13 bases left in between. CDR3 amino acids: CASKRGLGSGANVLTF. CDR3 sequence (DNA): TGTGCCAGCAAGAGAGGGTTAGGCTCTGGGGCCAACGTCCTGACTTTC.

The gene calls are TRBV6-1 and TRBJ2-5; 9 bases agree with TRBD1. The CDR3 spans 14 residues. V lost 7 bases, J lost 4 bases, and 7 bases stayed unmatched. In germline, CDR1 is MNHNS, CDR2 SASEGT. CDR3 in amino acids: CASTPGTGRETQYF. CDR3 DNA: TGTGCCAGCACTCCCGGGACAGGGAGAGAGACCCAGTACTTC.

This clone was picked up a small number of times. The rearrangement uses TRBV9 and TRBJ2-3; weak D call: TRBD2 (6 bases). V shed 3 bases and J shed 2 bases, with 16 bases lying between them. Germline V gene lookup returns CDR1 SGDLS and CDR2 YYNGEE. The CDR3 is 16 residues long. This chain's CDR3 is CASSDPGLTVTDTQYF. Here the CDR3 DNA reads TGTGCCAGCAGCGACCCGGGACTTACTGTCACAGATACGCAGTATTTT. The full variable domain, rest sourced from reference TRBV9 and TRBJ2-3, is DSGVTQTPKHLITATGQRVTLRCSPRSGDLSVYWYQQSLDQGLQFLIQYYNGEERAKGNILERFSAQQFPDLHSELNLSSLELGDSALYFCASSDPGLTVTDTQYFGPGTRLTVL.

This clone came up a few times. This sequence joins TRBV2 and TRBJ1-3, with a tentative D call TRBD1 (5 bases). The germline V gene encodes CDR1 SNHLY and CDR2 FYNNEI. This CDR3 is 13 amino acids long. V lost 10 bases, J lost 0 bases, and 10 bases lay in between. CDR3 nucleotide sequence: TGTGCCAACGTAGACAGCTCTGGAAACACCATATATTTT. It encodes CANVDSSGNTIYF. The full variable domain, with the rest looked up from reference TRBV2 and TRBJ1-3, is EPEVTQTPSHQVTQMGQEVILRCVPISNHLYFYWYRQILGQKVEFLVSFYNNEISEKSEIFDDQFSVERPDGSNFTLKIRSTKLEDSAMYFCANVDSSGNTIYFGEGSWLTVV.

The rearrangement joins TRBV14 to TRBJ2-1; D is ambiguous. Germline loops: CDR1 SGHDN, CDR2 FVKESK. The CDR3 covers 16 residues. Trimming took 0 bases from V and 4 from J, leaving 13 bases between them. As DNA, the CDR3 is TGTGCCAGCAGCCAAGATCGACTCTGGTGGTACAATGAGCAGTTCTTC. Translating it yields CASSQDRLWWYNEQFF.

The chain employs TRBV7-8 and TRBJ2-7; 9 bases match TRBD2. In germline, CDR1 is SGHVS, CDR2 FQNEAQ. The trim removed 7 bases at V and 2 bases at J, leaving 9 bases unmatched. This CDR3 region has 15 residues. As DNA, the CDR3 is TGTGCCAGCAAACCTAGGGCTAGCGGGACCTACGAGCAGTACTTC. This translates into CASKPRASGTYEQYF.

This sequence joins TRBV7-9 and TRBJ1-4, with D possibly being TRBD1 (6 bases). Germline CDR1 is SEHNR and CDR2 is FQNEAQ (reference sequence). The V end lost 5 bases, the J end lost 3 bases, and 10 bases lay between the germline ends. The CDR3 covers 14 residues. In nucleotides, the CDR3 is TGTGCCAGCAGCCCAGAGGGGGCTAATGAAAAACTGTTTTTT. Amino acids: CASSPEGANEKLFF.

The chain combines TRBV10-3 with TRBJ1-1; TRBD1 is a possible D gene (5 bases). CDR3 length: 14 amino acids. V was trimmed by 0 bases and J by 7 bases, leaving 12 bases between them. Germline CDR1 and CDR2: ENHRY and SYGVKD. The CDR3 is CAISESGAGGEAFF. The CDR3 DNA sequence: TGTGCCATCAGTGAGTCAGGGGCAGGCGGTGAAGCTTTCTTT.

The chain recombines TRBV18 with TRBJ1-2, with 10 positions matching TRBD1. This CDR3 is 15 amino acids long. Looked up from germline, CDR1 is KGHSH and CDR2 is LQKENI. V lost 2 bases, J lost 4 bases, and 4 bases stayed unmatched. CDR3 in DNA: TGTGCCAGCTCACCAGGGACAGGGGCGACCTATGGCTACACCTTC. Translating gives CASSPGTGATYGYTF.

The CDR3 sequence is CASSRTGRHEQYF. The CDR3 coding sequence is TGTGCCAGCAGTCGGACAGGGAGGCACGAGCAGTACTTC. The V gene is TRBV6-6, the J gene TRBJ2-7; 8 positions agree with TRBD1. The CDR3 covers 13 residues. CDR1 is MNHNY and CDR2 is SVGAGI in the germline V gene (reference sequence). V shed 5 bases and J 5 bases; nucleotides not matched to a gene: 5.

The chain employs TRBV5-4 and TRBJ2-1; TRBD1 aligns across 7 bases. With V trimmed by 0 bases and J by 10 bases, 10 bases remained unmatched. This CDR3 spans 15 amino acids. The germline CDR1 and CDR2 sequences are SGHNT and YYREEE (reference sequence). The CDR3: CASSLGPGQPTEQFF. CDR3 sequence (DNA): TGTGCCAGCAGCTTGGGACCGGGACAGCCAACGGAGCAGTTCTTC.